This T cell receptor (beta chain) was sequenced for a study of Ad26.COV2.S vaccination and SARS-CoV-2 variants. Measured with immunoSEQ multiplex PCR; TCRdb has only the in-frame clones, and not every one. The data show 300,000 to 350,000 clones, with about nine tenths seen just once and roughly 6% held by the top ten. Trimming removed 2 bases at V and 0 bases at J, with 11 bases between. CDR3 length: 16 amino acids. Germline assignment: CDR1 LNHDA and CDR2 SQIVND (reference sequence). Documented treatment: 19 received Ad26.COV2.S at low or high dose, single or two shots; 5 received placebo; per-sample allocation not given. Repertoires come from day 63 after the first vaccine or placebo injection.

This TCR derives from a person between 18 and 59 years old who received the Ad26.COV2.S COVID-19 vaccine or a placebo. V is TRBV19 and J is TRBJ1-3; a possible D gene is TRBD1 (5 bases). The material sequenced was peripheral blood, taken in a trial of Ad26.COV2.S vaccine versus placebo. CDR3 DNA sequence: TGTGCCAGTAGTATAATCCCAGGGATCTCTGGAAACACCATATATTTT. Its protein product is CASSIIPGISGNTIYF.